This T cell receptor (beta chain) comes out of a study of CD8 T cells in ankylosing spondylitis. Study-wide results and limits: The disease-linked clones had a CD8+ phenotype and low blood frequencies. Reactive arthritis synovial fluid and blood were previously reported to contain some motif variants. Characteristic of ankylosing spondylitis blood, it appeared, was a TCR beta motif comprising roughly 8 highly homologous variants.

MiXCR was run by TCRdb on the 5' RACE reads, yielding one entry per CDR3 protein. The repertoire consists of about 340,000 distinct CDR3 sequences, with over 12% occurring once and the leading ten covering 0.95% to 1.4%. This clonotype turned up a few times. Its specificity is unknown. Germline CDR1 SGHRS, CDR2 YFSETQ. The germline V and J ends were trimmed by 3 bases and 2 bases, with 9 bases remaining between them. This CDR3 comprises 14 residues. Sequenced: blood, either unsorted or a sorted T cell fraction (not recorded which). The chain has TRBV5-1 and TRBJ2-1; the D is unclear. The clonotype was recovered from a male donor with ankylosing spondylitis or in good health (not recorded which). The CDR3 protein is CASSSAGPYNEQFF. The CDR3 DNA follows: TGCGCCAGCAGCTCTGCCGGGCCCTACAATGAGCAGTTCTTC.